A selection of T cell receptor beta chains follows, all from one sample in a study of identical twins. TCRdb re-called the 5' RACE reads with MiXCR, one entry per CDR3 protein. The table lists approximately 550,000 distinct CDR3 sequences, around 22% of them singletons, with around 0.5% in the top ten. These same records also appear under a second study, on yellow fever vaccine responses in identical twins.

Sequences were obtained from CD4+ T cells sorted from blood. All receptors derive from a woman aged 18-35 years in good health. CDR3s include the opening cysteine and the closing phenylalanine or tryptophan. Fields, in order: D gene, J gene, clone size, V gene, CDR3 protein, CDR3 DNA. The D gene is left open where the match is weak. Expanded clones get a size class; other rows say once, few or many, or leave the size out.

>NA|TRBJ2-3|few|TRBV2
CASRNSANTDTQYF
TGTGCCAGCAGGAATAGCGCAAACACAGATACGCAGTATTTT
>TRBD2|TRBJ2-4|NA|TRBV10-3
CAIREAPGGIQYF
TGTGCCATCAGAGAAGCCCCGGGGGGCATTCAGTACTTC
>NA|TRBJ2-1|few|TRBV12-3/TRBV12-4
CASSSLRRTLKLANTYNEQFF
TGTGCCAGCAGTTCCCTACGCCGGACCTTGAAGCTAGCGAACACCTACAATGAGCAGTTCTTC
>NA|TRBJ2-2|few|TRBV28
CASTQWGNTGELFF
TGTGCCAGCACCCAGTGGGGAAACACCGGGGAGCTGTTTTTT
>NA|TRBJ2-2|NA|TRBV6-9
CASSYPLGTLGLNGGLFF
TGTGCCAGCAGTTATCCTCTGGGGACATTGGGACTCAACGGGGGGCTGTTTTTT
>NA|TRBJ2-7|few|TRBV6-2/TRBV6-3
CATKRAAFGVFYEQYF
TGTGCCACCAAAAGGGCGGCCTTTGGAGTTTTCTACGAGCAGTACTTC
>TRBD1|TRBJ1-2|NA|TRBV2
CASSSTGTAVNYGYTF
TGTGCCAGCAGTTCTACCGGGACAGCAGTAAACTATGGCTACACCTTC
>TRBD2|TRBJ2-2|few|TRBV4-1
CASSSRNGGARPGELFF
TGCGCCAGCAGCTCAAGAAACGGGGGGGCCCGTCCCGGGGAGCTGTTTTTT
>TRBD2|TRBJ2-1|few|TRBV5-1
CASSLATSGRLYNEQFF
TGCGCCAGCAGCTTGGCCACTAGCGGGCGCCTCTACAATGAGCAGTTCTTC
>NA|TRBJ2-5|NA|TRBV19
CASSKAPWEETQYF
TGTGCCAGTAGTAAGGCACCTTGGGAAGAGACCCAGTACTTC
>NA|TRBJ2-7|NA|TRBV20-1
CSARVRIAEQYF
TGCAGTGCTAGAGTCAGAATAGCCGAGCAGTACTTC
>TRBD2|TRBJ2-3|few|TRBV20-1
CSVRTSGVTDTQYF
TGCAGTGTAAGGACTAGCGGGGTTACAGATACGCAGTATTTT
>NA|TRBJ2-3|few|TRBV12-3/TRBV12-4
CATSAYHTDTQYF
TGTGCTACTTCGGCTTATCACACAGATACGCAGTATTTT
>NA|TRBJ2-7|many|TRBV29-1
CSVEDPGQGIYEQYF
TGCAGCGTTGAAGATCCAGGGCAGGGGATATACGAGCAGTACTTC
>NA|TRBJ1-1|NA|TRBV20-1
CSARPVHMTDEAFF
TGCAGTGCTAGACCCGTCCACATGACTGATGAAGCTTTCTTT
>TRBD1|TRBJ2-1|NA|TRBV28
CASRRQGGNEQFF
TGTGCCAGCAGGCGACAGGGGGGCAATGAGCAGTTCTTC
>NA|TRBJ2-3|NA|TRBV29-1
CSVGPRGTDTQYF
TGCAGCGTCGGACCTAGGGGCACAGATACGCAGTATTTT
>NA|TRBJ2-5|NA|TRBV24-1
CATSDYGVRETQYF
TGTGCCACCAGTGATTACGGAGTACGAGAGACCCAGTACTTC
>TRBD2|TRBJ2-4|NA|TRBV7-9
CASSLVVSGSAKNIQYF
TGTGCCAGCAGCTTAGTTGTTAGCGGGAGTGCCAAAAACATTCAGTACTTC
>NA|TRBJ1-1|few|TRBV7-9
CASSLVMTEAFF
TGTGCCAGCAGCTTAGTTATGACTGAAGCTTTCTTT
>TRBD2|TRBJ2-3|few|TRBV3-1
CASSRPAGGLTDTQYF
TGTGCCAGCAGCCGCCCAGCGGGGGGACTCACAGATACGCAGTATTTT
>NA|TRBJ2-5|few|TRBV6-5
CASSYSSNQETQYF
TGTGCCAGCAGTTACTCATCAAACCAAGAGACCCAGTACTTC
>NA|TRBJ2-2|few|TRBV11-3
CASGLSGELFF
TGTGCCAGCGGACTATCCGGGGAGCTGTTTTTT
>TRBD1|TRBJ2-2|few|TRBV20-1
CSAYPGGATGELFF
TGCAGTGCCTACCCAGGGGGCGCGACCGGGGAGCTGTTTTTT
>NA|TRBJ2-3|few|TRBV20-1
CSARDMRDGSDTQYF
TGCAGTGCTAGAGATATGCGGGATGGGTCGGATACGCAGTATTTT
>TRBD1|TRBJ2-2|NA|TRBV7-8
CASSNRQGAGGELFF
TGTGCCAGCAGCAACCGACAGGGGGCCGGCGGGGAGCTGTTTTTT
>NA|TRBJ2-3|few|TRBV6-1
CASRPKTSSSTDTQYF
TGTGCCAGCAGACCAAAGACTAGTTCGAGCACAGATACGCAGTATTTT
>TRBD1|TRBJ1-1|few|TRBV5-1
CASRTGQTNTEAFF
TGCGCCAGCAGGACGGGACAGACAAACACTGAAGCTTTCTTT
>TRBD1|TRBJ1-6|few|TRBV3-1
CASSSHGQGRTSPLHF
TGTGCCAGCAGCTCACACGGACAGGGCCGGACTTCACCCCTCCACTTT
>TRBD1|TRBJ2-7|NA|TRBV5-1
CASSLALAGTGRNEQYF
TGCGCCAGCAGCTTGGCCCTTGCCGGGACAGGGAGAAACGAGCAGTACTTC
>TRBD1|TRBJ2-1|few|TRBV10-3
CAISESGIQGPWNEQFF
TGTGCCATCAGTGAGTCGGGGATACAGGGGCCCTGGAATGAGCAGTTCTTC
>TRBD1|TRBJ2-7|NA|TRBV6-1
CASRGQVDNYEQYF
TGTGCCAGCCGAGGACAGGTTGATAACTACGAGCAGTACTTC
>TRBD2|TRBJ2-5|NA|TRBV5-1
CASSLGLAGVGFRETQYF
TGCGCCAGCAGCCTGGGACTAGCGGGAGTGGGTTTTCGAGAGACCCAGTACTTC
>NA|TRBJ2-3|few|TRBV6-1
CASSEAYHRATDTQYF
TGTGCCAGCAGTGAAGCTTACCACAGGGCCACAGATACGCAGTATTTT
>NA|TRBJ1-2|few|TRBV5-5
CASSLPVPYGYTF
TGTGCCAGCAGCTTGCCGGTCCCCTATGGCTACACCTTC
>TRBD2|TRBJ2-3|few|TRBV7-2
CASSLARTSGSVDTQYF
TGTGCCAGCAGCTTAGCCAGGACTAGCGGGAGTGTAGATACGCAGTATTTT
>TRBD2|TRBJ2-3|NA|TRBV5-1
CASSLTSGGKADTQYF
TGCGCCAGCAGCTTGACTAGCGGGGGGAAGGCAGATACGCAGTATTTT
>NA|TRBJ2-3|many|TRBV5-1
CASKPQGGSTDTQYF
TGCGCCAGCAAACCTCAGGGGGGGAGCACAGATACGCAGTATTTT
>TRBD2|TRBJ2-7|NA|TRBV11-1
CASSLIVILAEDLFYEQYF
TGTGCCAGCAGCTTAATCGTTATCCTAGCGGAGGACCTTTTCTACGAGCAGTACTTC
>NA|TRBJ2-3|few|TRBV12-3/TRBV12-4
CASSNNRGRSWPDTQYF
TGTGCCAGCAGCAACAATCGGGGTCGGAGTTGGCCAGATACGCAGTATTTT
>NA|TRBJ2-1|NA|TRBV20-1
CSARLRDDYNEQFF
TGCAGTGCTAGACTCCGGGACGACTACAATGAGCAGTTCTTC
>NA|TRBJ2-3|few|TRBV7-8
CASSKKLLTDTQYF
TGTGCCAGCAGCAAAAAACTCCTAACAGATACGCAGTATTTT
>NA|TRBJ2-7|few|TRBV4-1
CASRTALGEGRYEQYF
TGCGCCAGCAGGACGGCCTTGGGAGAAGGTCGTTACGAGCAGTACTTC
>NA|TRBJ1-3|NA|TRBV6-5
CASSYSPPERGNTIYF
TGTGCCAGCAGTTACTCCCCCCCGGAGCGAGGAAACACCATATATTTT
>NA|TRBJ1-2|NA|TRBV20-1
CCARAPTAIGENGYTF
TGCTGTGCTAGAGCCCCGACGGCCATAGGAGAAAATGGCTACACCTTC